This T cell receptor beta chain was sequenced for a study of neoadjuvant nivolumab and ipilimumab in lung cancer. The wider study: The combination arm added day-1 ipilimumab 1 mg/kg to nivolumab 3 mg/kg on days 1, 15, 29. Regarding the study as a whole: Only two of four nivolumab-treated tumors gained richness and clonality by surgery. Resected-tumor TCR richness correlated positively with pretherapy blood richness. Resected tumors had greater TCR richness and clonality than uninvolved lung.

Note on this clone: Antigen: not known.

Libraries were prepared by immunoSEQ multiplex PCR; TCRdb keeps only in-frame clonotypes and omits some of them. The sample includes under 20,000 clones, 75% to 90% of them seen just once. CDR1 SGHTA and CDR2 FQGTGA come from the germline V gene. The CDR3 totals 13 residues. Between the trimmed V and J ends, which lost 4 bases and 7 bases, there was a span of 14 bases. This TCR came from an adult with non-small cell lung cancer. The chain couples TRBV7-3 to TRBJ2-7, with D unclear. The sample here was peripheral blood, taken before neoadjuvant nivolumab, alone or with ipilimumab. DNA of the CDR3: TGTGCCAGCAGCTCTGGCCCTGGGCGGGAGCAGTACTTC. As protein: CASSSGPGREQYF.